This T cell receptor (beta chain) was captured by sequencing in a study of blood T cell repertoires in COVID-19. Study at large: Material from acute and convalescent COVID-19 was sourced from the United States, Italy and Spain.

In the authors' workflow: Quantification of nucleated cells was approximated via reference gene primer amplification. Repertoires were generated with immunoSEQ multiplex PCR, while TCRdb's copy carries only in-frame clones and drops some. V and J calls and clone size are given by that table; D and trimming were obtained from the DNA. Altogether over 150,000 clones are present, approximately 86% being singletons, with the ten largest covering about 2.5%. Patients in Seattle were enrolled during active infection, then followed longitudinally. The source of this sequence is a woman of 80 years or more with COVID-19, enrolled during active disease. The material sequenced was peripheral blood.

CDR3 residues: CASSSGLAGALAETQYF. The DNA of the CDR3 is TGTGCCAGCAGCTCGGGACTAGCGGGAGCCTTGGCGGAGACCCAGTACTTC. The chain joins TRBV7-2 to TRBJ2-5; 14 bases map to TRBD2. With 4 bases clipped from V and 5 bases from J, the junction kept 9 bases outside the gene matches. The CDR3 has 17 amino acids. Germline CDR1 and CDR2: SGHTA and FQGNSA.